This TCR beta chain was captured by sequencing in a study of T-cell reconstitution after alpha-beta-depleted transplantation in children. V lost 5 bases, J lost 8 bases, and 5 bases stayed unmatched. The CDR3 totals 15 residues. Germline V gene lookup returns CDR1 SGHTA and CDR2 FQGTGA. Construction of the TCRbeta library involved unique molecular identifiers. Each CDR3 protein is one row after TCRdb ran MiXCR on the PCR reads. The table includes 300,000 to 400,000 distinct CDR3 sequences, 15% to 20% detected once. The specimen was PBMCs, mostly from graft donor cells, collected 360 days after TCRalphabeta/CD19-depleted stem cell transplant. The chain uses TRBV7-3 and TRBJ2-1, with 14 positions matching TRBD2. This TCR derives from a male patient aged 2 to 10 who had a stem cell transplant for acute lymphoblastic leukemia, so the T cells may come from the graft donor. This chain's CDR3 is CASSLGTSGSDEQFF. CDR3 bases: TGTGCCAGCAGCCTCGGGACTAGCGGGAGTGATGAGCAGTTCTTC.